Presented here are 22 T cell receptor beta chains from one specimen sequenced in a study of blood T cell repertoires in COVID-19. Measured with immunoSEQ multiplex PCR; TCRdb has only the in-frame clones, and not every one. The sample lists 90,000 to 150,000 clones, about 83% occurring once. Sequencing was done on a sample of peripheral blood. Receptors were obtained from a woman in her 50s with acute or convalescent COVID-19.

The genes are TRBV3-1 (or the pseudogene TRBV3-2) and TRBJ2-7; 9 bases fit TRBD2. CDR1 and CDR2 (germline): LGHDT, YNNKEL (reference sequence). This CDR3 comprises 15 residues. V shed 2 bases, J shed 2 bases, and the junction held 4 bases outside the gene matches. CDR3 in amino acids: CASSQKLAGTYEQYF. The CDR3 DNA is TGTGCCAGCAGCCAAAAACTAGCGGGTACCTACGAGCAGTACTTC.

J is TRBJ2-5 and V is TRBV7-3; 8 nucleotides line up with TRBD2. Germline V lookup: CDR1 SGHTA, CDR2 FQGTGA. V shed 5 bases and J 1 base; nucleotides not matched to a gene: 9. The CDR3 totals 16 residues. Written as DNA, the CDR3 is TGTGCCAGCAGCCCCGGCGGTAGCGGGGCCCAAGAGACCCAGTACTTC. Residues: CASSPGGSGAQETQYF.

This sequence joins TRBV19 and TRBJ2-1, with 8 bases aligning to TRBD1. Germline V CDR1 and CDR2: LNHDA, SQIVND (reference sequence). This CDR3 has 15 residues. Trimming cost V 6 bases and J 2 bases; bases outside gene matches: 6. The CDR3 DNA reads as TGTGCCAGTAGCCTACAGGGGGGCGCCTACAATGAGCAGTTCTTC. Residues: CASSLQGGAYNEQFF.

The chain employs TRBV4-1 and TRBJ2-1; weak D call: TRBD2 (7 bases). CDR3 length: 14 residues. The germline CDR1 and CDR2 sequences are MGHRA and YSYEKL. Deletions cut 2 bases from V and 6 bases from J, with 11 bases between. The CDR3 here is CASSQLGGGNEQFF. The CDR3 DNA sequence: TGCGCCAGCAGCCAATTAGGGGGGGGCAATGAGCAGTTCTTC.

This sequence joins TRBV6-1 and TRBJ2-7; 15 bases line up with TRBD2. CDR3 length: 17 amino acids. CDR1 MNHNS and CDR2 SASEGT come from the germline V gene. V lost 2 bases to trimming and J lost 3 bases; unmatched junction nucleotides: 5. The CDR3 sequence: CASSEYGTSGRFYEQYF. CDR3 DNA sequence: TGTGCCAGCAGTGAATATGGGACTAGCGGGAGGTTCTACGAGCAGTACTTC.

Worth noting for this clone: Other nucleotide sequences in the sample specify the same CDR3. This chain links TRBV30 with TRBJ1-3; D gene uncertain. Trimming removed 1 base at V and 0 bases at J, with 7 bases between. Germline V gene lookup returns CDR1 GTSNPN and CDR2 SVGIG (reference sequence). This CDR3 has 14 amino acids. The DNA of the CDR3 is TGTGCCTGGAGTGGAACGCGCTCTGGAAACACCATATATTTT. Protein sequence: CAWSGTRSGNTIYF.

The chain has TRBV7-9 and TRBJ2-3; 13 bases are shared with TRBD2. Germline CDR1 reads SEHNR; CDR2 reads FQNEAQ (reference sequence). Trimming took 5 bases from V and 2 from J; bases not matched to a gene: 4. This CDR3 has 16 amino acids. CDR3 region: CASSAGTSGVTDTQYF. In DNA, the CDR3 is TGTGCCAGCAGCGCGGGGACTAGCGGGGTCACAGATACGCAGTATTTT.

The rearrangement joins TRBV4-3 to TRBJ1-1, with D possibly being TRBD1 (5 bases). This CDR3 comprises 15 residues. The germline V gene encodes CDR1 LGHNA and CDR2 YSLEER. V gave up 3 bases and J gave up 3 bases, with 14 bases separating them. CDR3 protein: CASSQTPWGDTEAFF. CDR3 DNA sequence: TGCGCCAGCAGCCAGACCCCCTGGGGGGACACTGAAGCTTTCTTT.

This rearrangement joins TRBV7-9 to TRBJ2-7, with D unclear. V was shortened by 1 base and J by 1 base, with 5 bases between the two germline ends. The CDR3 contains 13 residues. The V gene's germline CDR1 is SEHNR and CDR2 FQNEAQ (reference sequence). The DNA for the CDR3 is TGTGCCAGCAGCTTAGACACATCCTACGAGCAGTACTTC. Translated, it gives CASSLDTSYEQYF.

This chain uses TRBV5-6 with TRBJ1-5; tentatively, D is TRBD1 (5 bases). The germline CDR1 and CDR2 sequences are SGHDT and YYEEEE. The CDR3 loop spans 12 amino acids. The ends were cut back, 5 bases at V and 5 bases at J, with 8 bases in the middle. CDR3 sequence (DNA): TGTGCCAGCAGTTGGGGCCATCAGCCCCAGCATTTT. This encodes CASSWGHQPQHF.

The DNA of the CDR3 is TGTGCCAGCAGCCCGGGACAGGGGGCGCTTGGAGACATTCAGTACTTC. Translated, it gives CASSPGQGALGDIQYF. V gene TRBV7-6 combines with J gene TRBJ2-4; 12 bases map to TRBD1. This CDR3 has 16 amino acids. Germline loops: CDR1 SGHVS, CDR2 FNYEAQ. With 5 bases clipped from V and 8 bases from J, the junction kept 10 bases outside the gene matches.

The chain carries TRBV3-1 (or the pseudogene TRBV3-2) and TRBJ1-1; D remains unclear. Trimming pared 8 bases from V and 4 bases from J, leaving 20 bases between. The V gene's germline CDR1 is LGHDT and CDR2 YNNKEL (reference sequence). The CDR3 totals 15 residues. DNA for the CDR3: TGTGCCAGCGGGGTCGGGCGGGGATTTTTCACTGAAGCTTTCTTT. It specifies CASGVGRGFFTEAFF.

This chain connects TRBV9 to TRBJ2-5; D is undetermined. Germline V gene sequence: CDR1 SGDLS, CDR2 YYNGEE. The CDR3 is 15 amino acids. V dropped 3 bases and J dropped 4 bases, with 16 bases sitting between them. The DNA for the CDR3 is TGTGCCAGCAGCGGTTGGAGAGGTAGTGTAGAGACCCAGTACTTC. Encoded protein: CASSGWRGSVETQYF.

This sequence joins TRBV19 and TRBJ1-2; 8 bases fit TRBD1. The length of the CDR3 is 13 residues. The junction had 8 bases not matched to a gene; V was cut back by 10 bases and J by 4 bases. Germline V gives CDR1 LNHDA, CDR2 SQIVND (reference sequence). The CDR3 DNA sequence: TGTGCCACAGGTCGCAGGGGGCCCTATGGCTACACCTTC. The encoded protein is CATGRRGPYGYTF.

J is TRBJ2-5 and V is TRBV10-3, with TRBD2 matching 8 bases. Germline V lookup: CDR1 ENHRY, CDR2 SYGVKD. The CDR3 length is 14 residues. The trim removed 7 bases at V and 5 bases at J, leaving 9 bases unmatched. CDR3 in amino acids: CAIKSAGVAETQYF. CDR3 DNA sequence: TGTGCCATCAAGTCAGCGGGAGTGGCGGAGACCCAGTACTTC.

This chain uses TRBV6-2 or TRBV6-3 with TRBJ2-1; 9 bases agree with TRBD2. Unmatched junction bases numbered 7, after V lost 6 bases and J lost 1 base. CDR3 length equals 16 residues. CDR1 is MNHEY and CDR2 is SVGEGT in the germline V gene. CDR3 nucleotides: TGTGCCAGCAGCTCCCCGGCGGGAGGGTCCTACAATGAGCAGTTCTTC. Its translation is CASSSPAGGSYNEQFF.

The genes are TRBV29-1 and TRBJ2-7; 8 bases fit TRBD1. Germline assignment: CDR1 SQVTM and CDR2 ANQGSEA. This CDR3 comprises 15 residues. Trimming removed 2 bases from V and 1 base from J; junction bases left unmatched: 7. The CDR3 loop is CSVEKAGGSSYEQYF. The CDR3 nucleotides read TGCAGCGTTGAAAAGGCAGGGGGCAGTTCCTACGAGCAGTACTTC.

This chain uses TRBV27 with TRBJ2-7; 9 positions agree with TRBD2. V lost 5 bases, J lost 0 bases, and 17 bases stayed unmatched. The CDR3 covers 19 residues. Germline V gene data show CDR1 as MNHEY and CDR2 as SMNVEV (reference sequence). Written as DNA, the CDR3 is TGTGCCAGCAGTCAACAAGGCCCGCGGGGGGGAGTGGGCTCCTACGAGCAGTACTTC. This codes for CASSQQGPRGGVGSYEQYF.

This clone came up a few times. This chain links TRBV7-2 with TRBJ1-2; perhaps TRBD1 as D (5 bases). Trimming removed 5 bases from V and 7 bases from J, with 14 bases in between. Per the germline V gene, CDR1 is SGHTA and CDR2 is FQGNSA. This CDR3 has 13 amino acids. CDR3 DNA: TGTGCCAGCAGCACCCAGGGAGGCGGTGGCTACACCTTC. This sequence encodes CASSTQGGGGYTF. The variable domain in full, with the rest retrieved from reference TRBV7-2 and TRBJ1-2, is GAGVSQSPSNKVTEKGKDVELRCDPISGHTALYWYRQSLGQGLEFLIYFQGNSAPDKSGLPSDRFSAERTGGSVSTLTIQRTQQEDSAVYLCASSTQGGGGYTFGSGTRLTVV.

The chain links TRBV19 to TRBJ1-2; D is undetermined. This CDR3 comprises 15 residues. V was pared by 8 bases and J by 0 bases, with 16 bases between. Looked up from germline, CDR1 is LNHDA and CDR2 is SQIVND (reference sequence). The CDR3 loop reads CASWRRNEANYGYTF. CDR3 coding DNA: TGTGCCAGTTGGAGAAGGAACGAGGCTAACTATGGCTACACCTTC.

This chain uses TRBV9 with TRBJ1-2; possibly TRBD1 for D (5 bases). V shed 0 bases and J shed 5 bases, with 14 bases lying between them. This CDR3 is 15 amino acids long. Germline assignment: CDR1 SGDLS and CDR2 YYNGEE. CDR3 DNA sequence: TGTGCCAGCAGCGTAGATTCGGGACTTGATTATGGCTACACCTTC. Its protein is CASSVDSGLDYGYTF.

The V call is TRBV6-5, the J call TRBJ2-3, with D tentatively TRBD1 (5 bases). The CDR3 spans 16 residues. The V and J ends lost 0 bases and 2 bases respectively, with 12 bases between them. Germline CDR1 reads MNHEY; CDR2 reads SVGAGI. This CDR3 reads CASSYSPGIPTDTQYF. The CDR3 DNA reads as TGTGCCAGCAGTTACTCCCCAGGGATACCCACAGATACGCAGTATTTT.